The 10 T cell receptor beta chains below were found in one sample sequenced in a study of vaccination and CD4 T cells after COVID-19. These receptors' antigens are unknown. Scientists ran DNA taken from cultured CD4+ T cells through the Oncomine TCR Beta short-read assay for sequencing. TCRdb reprocessed the PCR reads via MiXCR and lists one record per CDR3 protein. The table lists around 20,000 distinct CDR3 sequences, approximately 49% of them singletons. Treatment denoted: approximately 9-day PBMC culture with coronavirus spike peptide pools or control peptides (ViraFEST assay). Sequences were obtained from CD4+ T cells from blood, cultured in vitro. Receptors were obtained from a human donor who had recovered from COVID-19.

This chain uses TRBV7-2 with TRBJ2-7; 10 bases line up with TRBD1. V was clipped by 5 bases and J by 7 bases; unmatched bases: 11. The CDR3 consists of 15 residues. CDR1 is SGHTA, CDR2 FQGNSA, per germline. CDR3 sequence (DNA): TGTGCCAGCAGCCCCGATGGGGGACAGGGGAGAGAGCAGTACTTC. This gives the protein CASSPDGGQGREQYF.

This rearrangement joins TRBV7-9 to TRBJ2-3; D is undetermined. This CDR3 spans 13 amino acids. V was cut by 5 bases and J by 2 bases, with 8 bases left in between. Per germline, CDR1 SEHNR and CDR2 FQNEAQ (reference sequence). This CDR3 reads CASSPRDTDTQYF. Here the CDR3 DNA reads TGTGCCAGCAGCCCACGTGACACAGATACGCAGTATTTT.

This clonotype turned up a few times. CDR3 sequence (DNA): TGTGCCAGCAGACCGACAGGGGTGGAAAACATTCAGTACTTC. Translated: CASRPTGVENIQYF. The chain is built from TRBV27 and TRBJ2-4; 8 bases are a match to TRBD1. J lost 5 bases, V lost 6 bases, and 6 bases had no gene match. This CDR3 is built from 14 residues. The V gene's germline CDR1 is MNHEY and CDR2 SMNVEV (reference sequence).

This clonotype appeared a few times. The chain couples TRBV11-3 to TRBJ2-5; a weak D match, TRBD2 (6 bases). The CDR3 spans 14 residues. Germline CDR1 SGHNT, CDR2 YENEEA. V lost 5 bases to trimming and J lost 4 bases, with 14 bases between them. CDR3 nucleotide sequence: TGTGCCAGCAGCGGCCGTGCCGGGGGAGAGACCCAGTACTTC. Translated, it gives CASSGRAGGETQYF.

This clonotype was seen more than once but under ten times. The gene calls are TRBV20-1 and TRBJ2-2; 9 nucleotides match TRBD2. CDR1 is DFQATT, CDR2 SNEGSKA, per germline (reference sequence). The V segment lost 3 bases and the J segment 5 bases; nucleotides outside the gene matches: 7. The CDR3 has 15 amino acids. The CDR3 DNA reads as TGCAGTGCTAGTATAGCGGGAGAGGGGACCGGGGAGCTGTTTTTT. Translating gives CSASIAGEGTGELFF.

V and J are TRBV20-1 and TRBJ2-1, with D hard to call. The CDR3 runs 14 residues. V gave up 2 bases and J gave up 3 bases, with 11 bases separating them. Germline loops: CDR1 DFQATT, CDR2 SNEGSKA (reference sequence). In DNA form, the CDR3 reads TGCAGTGCTAGATTACGCCGGGTCTACAATGAGCAGTTCTTC. This translates into CSARLRRVYNEQFF.

The V and J genes are TRBV20-1 and TRBJ2-2; weak D call: TRBD2 (6 bases). Germline V CDR1 and CDR2: DFQATT, SNEGSKA (reference sequence). CDR3 size: 14 residues. Trimming cost V 1 base and J 4 bases, with 10 bases left between them. The CDR3: CSARVGRGTGELFF. The CDR3, as DNA: TGCAGTGCTAGAGTCGGGCGGGGCACCGGGGAGCTGTTTTTT.

This clonotype was seen more than once but under ten times. The rearrangement links TRBV18 to TRBJ1-5, with D perhaps TRBD1 (6 bases). This CDR3 is 14 amino acids long. CDR1 is KGHSH, CDR2 LQKENI, per germline. The V and J ends lost 6 bases and 4 bases respectively, with 13 bases between them. CDR3 protein: CASSLRGGNQPQHF. CDR3 bases: TGTGCCAGCTCCCTTAGAGGGGGGAATCAGCCCCAGCATTTT.

The chain couples TRBV30 to TRBJ1-2; tentatively, D is TRBD1 (6 bases). Per the germline V gene, CDR1 is GTSNPN and CDR2 is SVGIG (reference sequence). Trimming stripped 0 bases from V and 4 bases from J, with 9 bases between. The CDR3 has 13 amino acids. The CDR3 nucleotides are TGTGCCTGGAGTGTAAGCAGGGGCTATGGCTACACCTTC. This sequence encodes CAWSVSRGYGYTF.

This chain joins TRBV7-9 and TRBJ1-1; 7 bases line up with TRBD1. Germline V CDR1 and CDR2: SEHNR, FQNEAQ (reference sequence). This CDR3 region has 14 residues. The junction had 8 bases not matched to a gene; V was cut back by 6 bases and J by 4 bases. The CDR3 loop reads CASRIQGIVTEAFF. The CDR3 DNA reads TGTGCCAGCAGGATACAGGGGATAGTCACTGAAGCTTTCTTT.